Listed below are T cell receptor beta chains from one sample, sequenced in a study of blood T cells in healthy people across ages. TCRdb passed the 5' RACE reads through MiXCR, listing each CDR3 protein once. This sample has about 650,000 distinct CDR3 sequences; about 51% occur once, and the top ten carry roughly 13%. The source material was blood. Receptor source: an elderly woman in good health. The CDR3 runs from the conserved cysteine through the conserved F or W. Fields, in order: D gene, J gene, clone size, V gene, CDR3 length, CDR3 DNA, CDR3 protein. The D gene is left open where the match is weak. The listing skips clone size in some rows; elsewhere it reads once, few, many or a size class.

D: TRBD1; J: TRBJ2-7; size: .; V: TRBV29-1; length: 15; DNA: TGCAGCGTTGAAGAGCCCGGACAGGGGCCAATCGAGCAGTACTTC; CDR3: CSVEEPGQGPIEQYF
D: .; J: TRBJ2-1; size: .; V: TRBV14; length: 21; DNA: TGTGCCAGCGGCCGACGGCTAATCAGCACAGGCCCCTTAAGCTCCTACAATGAGCAGTTCTTC; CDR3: CASGRRLISTGPLSSYNEQFF
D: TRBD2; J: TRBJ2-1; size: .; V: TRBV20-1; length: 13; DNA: TGCAGTGCTGGGCGGGAGGGGTACAATGAGCAGTTCTTC; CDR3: CSAGREGYNEQFF
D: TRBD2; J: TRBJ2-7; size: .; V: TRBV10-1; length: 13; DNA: TGCGCCAGCAGTGAGGGACTAGCCGTCGAGCAGTACTTC; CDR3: CASSEGLAVEQYF
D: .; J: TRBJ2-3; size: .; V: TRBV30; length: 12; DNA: TGTGCCTGGAGTGTTAAGGGAGATACGCAGTATTTT; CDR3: CAWSVKGDTQYF
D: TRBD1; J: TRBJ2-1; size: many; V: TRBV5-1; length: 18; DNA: TGCGCCAGCAGCTCATTAATTACTTTCCGGGACAGGGCAAATGAGCAGTTCTTC; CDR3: CASSSLITFRDRANEQFF
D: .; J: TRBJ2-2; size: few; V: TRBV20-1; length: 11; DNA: TGCAGTGCTAGTCGAAACGGGGAGCTGTTTTTT; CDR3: CSASRNGELFF
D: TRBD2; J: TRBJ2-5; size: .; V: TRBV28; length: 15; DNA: TGTGCCAGCAGCCGTGTTGGGACTAGTTATGAGACCCAGTACTTC; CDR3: CASSRVGTSYETQYF
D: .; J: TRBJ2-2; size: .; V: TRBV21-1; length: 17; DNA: TGTGCCAGCAGCAAATACTGGACAGGGGGGCACACCGGGGAGCTGTTTTTT; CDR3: CASSKYWTGGHTGELFF
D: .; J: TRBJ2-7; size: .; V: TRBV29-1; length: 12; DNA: TGCAGCGTTGTGTCAGGAGACTACGAGCAGTACTTC; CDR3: CSVVSGDYEQYF
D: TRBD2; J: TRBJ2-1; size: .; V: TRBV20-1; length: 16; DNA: TGCAGTGCTAGAGCCCCGGGGGGACCCAAACGAGCTGAGCAGTTCTTC; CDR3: CSARAPGGPKRAEQFF
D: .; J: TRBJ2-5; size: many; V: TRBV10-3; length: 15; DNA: TGTGCCATCAGTGAGGATCCCGGGTCCCAAGAGACCCAGTACTTC; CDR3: CAISEDPGSQETQYF
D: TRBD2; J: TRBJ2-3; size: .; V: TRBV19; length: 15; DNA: TGTGCCAGTACTCCAAGCGGGGGGGAAGCAGATACGCAGTATTTT; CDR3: CASTPSGGEADTQYF
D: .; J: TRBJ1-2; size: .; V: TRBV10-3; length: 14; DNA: TGTGCCATCAGTGCGTTTTTATCTAACTATGGCTACACCTTC; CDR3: CAISAFLSNYGYTF
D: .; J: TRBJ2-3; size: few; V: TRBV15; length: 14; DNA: TGTGCCACCAGCAGAGATGGGTCTACAGATACGCAGTATTTT; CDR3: CATSRDGSTDTQYF
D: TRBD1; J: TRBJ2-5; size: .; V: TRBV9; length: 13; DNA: TGTGCCAGCAGCGAGCAGGGGGAAGGGGAGCAGTACTTC; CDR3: CASSEQGEGEQYF
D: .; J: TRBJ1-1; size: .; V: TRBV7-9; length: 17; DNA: TGTGCCAGCAGCGACAAGGCGGGGGGTCCTCAGTCCACTGAAGCTTTCTTT; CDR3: CASSDKAGGPQSTEAFF
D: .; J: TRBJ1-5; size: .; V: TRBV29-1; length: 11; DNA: TGCAGCGCTGAAAGCAATCAGCCCCAGCATTTT; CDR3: CSAESNQPQHF
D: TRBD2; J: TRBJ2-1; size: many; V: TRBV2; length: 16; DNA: TGTGCCAGCAGTGAGGAGGCAGCGGGGCCTTACAATGAGCAGTTCTTC; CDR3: CASSEEAAGPYNEQFF
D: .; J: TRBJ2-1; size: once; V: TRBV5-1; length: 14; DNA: TGCGCCAGCAGCCTAACACAGGCTACAGATACGCAGTTCTTC; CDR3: CASSLTQATDTQFF
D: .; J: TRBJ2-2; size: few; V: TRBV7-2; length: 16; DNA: TGTGCCAGCAGCTTAACCTACCGGACTAACACCGGGGAGCTGTTTTTT; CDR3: CASSLTYRTNTGELFF
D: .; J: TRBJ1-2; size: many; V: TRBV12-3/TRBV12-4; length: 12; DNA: TGTGCCAGCAGTTTCGGGGTAGACGGCTACACCTTC; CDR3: CASSFGVDGYTF
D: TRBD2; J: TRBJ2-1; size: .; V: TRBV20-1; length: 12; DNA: TGCAGGTTAGCGGGAGAGCACGATGAGCAGTTCTTC; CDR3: CRLAGEHDEQFF
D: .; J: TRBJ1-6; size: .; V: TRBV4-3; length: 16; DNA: TGCGCCAGCAGCCGCGATGCGGGGGCCTATAATTCACCCCTCCACTTT; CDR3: CASSRDAGAYNSPLHF
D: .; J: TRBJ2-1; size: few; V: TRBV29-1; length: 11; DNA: TGCAGCGTTGTCCGAGTCAATGAGCAGTTCTTC; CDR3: CSVVRVNEQFF
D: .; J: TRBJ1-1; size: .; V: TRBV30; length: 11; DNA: TGTGCCGGGAGCAGGGACACTGAAGCTTTCTTT; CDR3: CAGSRDTEAFF
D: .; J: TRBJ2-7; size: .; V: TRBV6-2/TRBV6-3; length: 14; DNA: TGTGCCAGCACCAGGGGGGGAAACTCCTACGAGCAGTACTTC; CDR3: CASTRGGNSYEQYF
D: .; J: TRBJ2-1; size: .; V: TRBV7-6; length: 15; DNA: TGTGCCAGCAGCTTCGACGGGAGAAGGGAGGATGAGCAGTTCTTC; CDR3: CASSFDGRREDEQFF
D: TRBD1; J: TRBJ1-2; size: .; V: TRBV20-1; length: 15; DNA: TGCAGTGCTATGGGAGCGGGACAGGGAGTTGATGGCTACACCTTC; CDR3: CSAMGAGQGVDGYTF
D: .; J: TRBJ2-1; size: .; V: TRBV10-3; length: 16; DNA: TGTGCCATCAGACCCTTGGGCGGTGCCCGCGGCGATGAGCAGTTCTTC; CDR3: CAIRPLGGARGDEQFF
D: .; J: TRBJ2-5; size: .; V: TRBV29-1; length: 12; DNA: TGCAGCGGGATCGCGGAGTTTCAGACCCAGTACTTC; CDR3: CSGIAEFQTQYF
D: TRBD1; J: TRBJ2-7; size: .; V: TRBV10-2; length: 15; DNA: TGCGCCCGCTCCCTGGGGGACAGGGGTTCCTACGAGCAGTACTTC; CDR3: CARSLGDRGSYEQYF
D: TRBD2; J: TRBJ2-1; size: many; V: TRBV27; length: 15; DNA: TGTGCCAGCAGAAGGACCGGGACTAAGGTCAATGAGCAGTTCTTC; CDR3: CASRRTGTKVNEQFF
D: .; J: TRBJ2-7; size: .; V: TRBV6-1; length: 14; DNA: TGTGCCAGCAGTGAAGCGCAAGAAGCAGCCGAGCAGTACTTC; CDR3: CASSEAQEAAEQYF
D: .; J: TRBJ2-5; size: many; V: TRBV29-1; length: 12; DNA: TGCAGCGTCGACCAGGGGTGGGAGACCCAGTACTTC; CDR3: CSVDQGWETQYF
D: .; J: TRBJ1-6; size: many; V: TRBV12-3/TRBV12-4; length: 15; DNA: TGTGCCAGCAGTTTCAGGCCCCGGGGAGGTTCACCCCTCCACTTT; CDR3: CASSFRPRGGSPLHF
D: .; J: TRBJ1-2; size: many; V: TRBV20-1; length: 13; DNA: TGCAGTGCGCCCGGGACGGTGAACTATGGCTACACCTTC; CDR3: CSAPGTVNYGYTF
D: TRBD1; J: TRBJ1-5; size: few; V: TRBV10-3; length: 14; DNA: TGTGCCATCAGGGGACAGGGGGTAGGTCAGCCCCAGCATTTT; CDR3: CAIRGQGVGQPQHF
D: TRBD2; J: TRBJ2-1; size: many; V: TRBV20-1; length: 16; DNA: TGCAGTGCTACTTCTAGCGGGGCAAGCTCCTACAATGAGCAGTTCTTC; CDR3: CSATSSGASSYNEQFF
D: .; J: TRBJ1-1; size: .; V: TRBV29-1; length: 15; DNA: TGCAGCGTTGCATCCGGATGGGGAATGAACCCTGAAGCTTTCTTT; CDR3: CSVASGWGMNPEAFF